Each of the 19 T cell receptor beta chains below was sequenced from the same sample in a study of blood T cell repertoires in COVID-19. Sequencing used immunoSEQ multiplex PCR; TCRdb keeps in-frame clones, though not all of them. The table includes about 97,000 clones, about nine tenths detected once. The sequenced sample was peripheral blood. The origin of the receptors is a man aged 55 to 70 with acute or convalescent COVID-19.

J is TRBJ1-5 and V is TRBV6-1; D might be TRBD1 (5 bases). The V end lost 4 bases, the J end lost 5 bases, and 21 bases lay between the germline ends. The CDR3 consists of 17 residues. The germline V gene has CDR1 MNHNS and CDR2 SASEGT. CDR3 sequence reads: CASSVYVGGRRDQPQHF. CDR3 DNA sequence: TGTGCCAGCAGTGTTTATGTTGGGGGAAGGAGGGATCAGCCCCAGCATTTT.

The chain recombines TRBV5-4 with TRBJ2-1; D may be TRBD2 (6 bases). Per the germline V gene, CDR1 is SGHNT and CDR2 is YYREEE (reference sequence). The ends were cut back, 6 bases at V and 0 bases at J, with 13 bases in the middle. The CDR3 consists of 15 residues. The DNA of the CDR3 is TGTGCCAGCACCCCCGGGGGAAGCTCCTACAATGAGCAGTTCTTC. It is translated as CASTPGGSSYNEQFF.

V is TRBV7-8 and J is TRBJ1-5; no reliable D call. CDR3 length equals 13 residues. CDR1 SGHVS and CDR2 FQNEAQ come from the germline V gene. The V end lost 5 bases, the J end lost 5 bases, and 10 bases lay between the germline ends. DNA for the CDR3: TGTGCCAGCAGCCCTGGGGAGGATCAGCCCCAGCATTTT. Its translation: CASSPGEDQPQHF.

This chain connects TRBV30 to TRBJ1-5; D might be TRBD1 (5 bases). The CDR3 is 13 residues long. The ends were cut back, 5 bases at V and 7 bases at J, with 15 bases in the middle. The germline V gene encodes CDR1 GTSNPN and CDR2 SVGIG (reference sequence). The CDR3 coding sequence is TGTGCCTGGGCCCGGGGGGGGGAACAGCCCCAGCATTTT. Residues: CAWARGGEQPQHF.

This chain uses TRBV5-1 with TRBJ2-1; 7 bases fit TRBD2. This CDR3 contains 16 residues. Germline CDR1 SGHRS, CDR2 YFSETQ. V was clipped by 2 bases and J by 2 bases; unmatched bases: 7. CDR3 coding DNA: TGCGCCAGCAGCTTAACGGAAGCGGGGCCCTACAATGAGCAGTTCTTC. Encoded protein: CASSLTEAGPYNEQFF.

The CDR3 DNA sequence: TGTGCTAGTGGCCGAGACATCTTAGGTGAAAAACTGTTTTTT. It encodes CASGRDILGEKLFF. V is TRBV12-5 and J is TRBJ1-4; no definite D call. In germline, CDR1 is LGHNT, CDR2 FRNRAP. V lost 6 bases and J lost 7, with 15 bases in between. This CDR3 contains 14 residues. The full variable domain, rest sourced from reference TRBV12-5 and TRBJ1-4, is DARVTQTPRHKVTEMGQEVTMRCQPILGHNTVFWYRQTMMQGLELLAYFRNRAPLDDSGMPKDRFSAEMPDATLATLKIQPSEPRDSAVYFCASGRDILGEKLFFGSGTQLSVL.

This clone was seen once. The chain joins TRBV5-1 to TRBJ1-2; D not resolved. CDR1 and CDR2 from the germline V gene are SGHRS and YFSETQ. V dropped 3 bases and J dropped 8 bases, with 14 bases sitting between them. This CDR3 comprises 13 residues. CDR3 sequence reads: CASSSGSPWGYTF. The CDR3, as DNA: TGCGCCAGCAGCTCTGGGAGTCCCTGGGGCTACACCTTC.

In DNA, the CDR3 is TGTGCCAGCAGTTACCAGGGGGCCGCTTTCTTT. Translated, it gives CASSYQGAAFF. The rearrangement joins TRBV6-5 to TRBJ1-1; TRBD1 matches at 8 bases. The trim removed 2 bases at V and 11 bases at J, leaving 1 base unmatched. The germline gives CDR1 MNHEY, CDR2 SVGAGI. This CDR3 has 11 residues.

The rearrangement links TRBV6-4 to TRBJ2-1, with 9 positions matching TRBD2. Germline assignment: CDR1 MRHNA and CDR2 SNTAGT. V lost 7 bases, J lost 0 bases, and 10 bases stayed unmatched. The CDR3 runs 17 residues. DNA of the CDR3: TGTGCCAGCAAGCTAGGCGGGGGGGCTAGCTCCTACAATGAGCAGTTCTTC. It encodes CASKLGGGASSYNEQFF.

This chain connects TRBV29-1 to TRBJ1-2; D unclear. Trimming took off 5 bases at V and 4 bases at J, with 14 bases between the two ends. This CDR3 has 13 residues. CDR1 SQVTM and CDR2 ANQGSEA come from the germline V gene. The CDR3 DNA reads TGCAGCGTTCTGATCCCGCCAGGCTATGGCTACACCTTC. Residues: CSVLIPPGYGYTF.

The chain recombines TRBV24-1 with TRBJ2-1, with 11 bases lining up with TRBD2. The trim removed 5 bases at V and 5 bases at J, leaving 7 bases unmatched. The germline gives CDR1 KGHDR, CDR2 SFDVKD. This CDR3 has 16 amino acids. CDR3 sequence (DNA): TGTGCCACCAGTGCCGGGACTAGCGGCCGAGACAATGAGCAGTTCTTC. It codes for CATSAGTSGRDNEQFF.

V is TRBV27 and J is TRBJ1-1; TRBD1 might be the D (6 bases). Trimming removed 5 bases from V and 2 bases from J, with 9 bases in between. This CDR3 has 13 residues. In germline, CDR1 is MNHEY, CDR2 SMNVEV (reference sequence). The CDR3 protein is CASSIRGNTEAFF. Written as DNA, the CDR3 is TGTGCCAGCAGTATCAGGGGTAACACTGAAGCTTTCTTT.

The CDR3 region is CASLQGQGYYGYTF. Written as DNA, the CDR3 is TGTGCCAGCCTGCAGGGACAGGGGTACTATGGCTACACCTTC. The V call is TRBV19, the J call TRBJ1-2, with TRBD1 matching 10 bases. The CDR3 spans 14 residues. V lost 9 bases to trimming and J lost 3 bases; unmatched junction nucleotides: 7. The germline V gene encodes CDR1 LNHDA and CDR2 SQIVND (reference sequence).

This chain uses TRBV14 with TRBJ1-3; D is uncertain. Looked up from germline, CDR1 is SGHDN and CDR2 is FVKESK. This CDR3 comprises 15 residues. Trimming left V 6 bases short and J 0 bases short, with 12 bases between. The CDR3 sequence: CASRPAGSSGNTIYF. Written as DNA, the CDR3 is TGTGCCAGCAGACCCGCCGGGAGCTCTGGAAACACCATATATTTT.

The chain couples TRBV18 to TRBJ1-5, with D tentatively TRBD1 (5 bases). Trimming took 2 bases from V and 6 from J, leaving 5 bases between them. CDR1 and CDR2 (germline): KGHSH, LQKENI. CDR3 length: 12 amino acids. The CDR3, as DNA: TGTGCCAGCTCACCAGGGGCTCAGCCCCAGCATTTT. Its protein is CASSPGAQPQHF. The full variable domain, its missing parts supplied by reference TRBV18 and TRBJ1-5, is NAGVMQNPRHLVRRRGQEARLRCSPMKGHSHVYWYRQLPEEGLKFMVYLQKENIIDESGMPKERFSAEFPKEGPSILRIQQVVRGDSAAYFCASSPGAQPQHFGDGTRLSIL.

This sequence joins TRBV7-9 and TRBJ1-3; perhaps TRBD1 as D (5 bases). The CDR3 has 16 residues. The V end lost 1 base, the J end lost 0 bases, and 10 bases lay between the germline ends. Germline V gene sequence: CDR1 SEHNR, CDR2 FQNEAQ (reference sequence). For the CDR3, the DNA is TGTGCCAGCAGCTTAGTAGTGACAGACTCTGGAAACACCATATATTTT. This sequence encodes CASSLVVTDSGNTIYF.

The chain joins TRBV6-5 to TRBJ1-5; D possibly corresponds to TRBD1 (6 bases). The CDR3 length is 13 residues. From germline, CDR1 is MNHEY and CDR2 SVGAGI. The V and J ends lost 7 bases and 5 bases respectively, with 12 bases between them. The CDR3 protein is CASKGQGHQPQHF. The CDR3 DNA sequence: TGTGCCAGCAAAGGGCAGGGGCATCAGCCCCAGCATTTT.

The rearrangement links TRBV11-1 to TRBJ2-5, with TRBD2 matching over 12 bases. In germline, CDR1 is SGHAT, CDR2 FQDESV (reference sequence). This CDR3 spans 16 amino acids. With 5 bases clipped from V and 2 bases from J, the junction kept 6 bases outside the gene matches. The CDR3 DNA follows: TGTGCCAGCAGCGGGCGACTAGCGGGGGAACAAGAGACCCAGTACTTC. Encoded protein: CASSGRLAGEQETQYF.

This rearrangement joins TRBV14 to TRBJ1-2; D possibly corresponds to TRBD1 (6 bases). Trimming left V 0 bases short and J 4 bases short, with 12 bases between. The CDR3 is 15 residues long. Germline CDR1 reads SGHDN; CDR2 reads FVKESK. CDR3 loop: CASSQDSTGPYGYTF. For the CDR3, the DNA is TGTGCCAGCAGCCAAGACTCCACAGGGCCCTATGGCTACACCTTC.